These T cell receptor beta chains were read from a single sample in a study of cytomegalovirus exposure and HLA in healthy donors. Profiling relied on immunoSEQ multiplex PCR, and the TCRdb table lists in-frame clones only, not all of them. The sample lists roughly 48,000 clones; roughly 85% were seen once. The sequenced sample was PBMCs. The receptors derive from a woman in her 30s in good health and CMV-seronegative. Both conserved end residues are part of each CDR3. The D gene is left open where the match is weak. Size is omitted from some rows. Given values are once, few, many or a class for expanded clones.

size,J,V,D,DNA,CDR3
-,TRBJ1-1,TRBV6-6,-,TGTGCCAGCAGCCAAAGGGAGGGTAGGACTGAAGCTTTCTTT,CASSQREGRTEAFF
-,TRBJ1-2,TRBV27,-,TGTGCCAGCAGTGCCTTCAATCTGAGCCCTGAGGGCTACACCTTC,CASSAFNLSPEGYTF
-,TRBJ1-1,TRBV6-6,-,TGTGCCAGCAGCCCTTGGGACTTCAACACTGAAGCTTTCTTT,CASSPWDFNTEAFF
once,TRBJ2-3,TRBV29-1,-,TGCAGCGTACACCACCCAAGCACAGATACGCAGTATTTT,CSVHHPSTDTQYF
-,TRBJ1-5,TRBV28,-,TGTGCCAGCACCTCAGATCAGCCCCAGCATTTT,CASTSDQPQHF
-,TRBJ1-1,TRBV5-1,-,TGCGCCAGCAGCCGGAACAGAGATGAAGCTTTCTTT,CASSRNRDEAFF
-,TRBJ2-2,TRBV9,-,TGTGCCAGCTTTCCTGACACGAACACCGGGGAGCTGTTTTTT,CASFPDTNTGELFF
-,TRBJ2-6,TRBV19,-,TGTGCCAGTAGTACGGGTCCTGGGGCCAACGTCCTGACTTTC,CASSTGPGANVLTF
-,TRBJ2-6,TRBV27,-,TGTGCCAGCAGTTTCGGCGGGACGTTAGGGGCCAACGTCCTGACTTTC,CASSFGGTLGANVLTF
-,TRBJ1-2,TRBV28,TRBD1,TGTGCCAGCAGCTCCCAGTACGGCAGGGGGGCCCCTAACTATGGCTACACCTTC,CASSSQYGRGAPNYGYTF
-,TRBJ2-1,TRBV18,TRBD2,TGTGCCAGCTCACCAGGGACTAGCGTTGGAGATTACAATGAGCAGTTCTTC,CASSPGTSVGDYNEQFF
-,TRBJ2-1,TRBV28,-,TGTGCCAGCAGTTCACAACAGGGTATTGGATACAATGAGCAGTTCTTC,CASSSQQGIGYNEQFF
-,TRBJ2-2,TRBV28,-,TGTGCCAGCAGGGGGTTAGCGGTGAACACCGGGGAGCTGTTTTTT,CASRGLAVNTGELFF
-,TRBJ1-4,TRBV25-1,-,TGTGCCAGCAGCAAGACAGGCGATTGGGAAAAACTGTTTTTT,CASSKTGDWEKLFF
once,TRBJ2-5,TRBV6-5,-,TGTGCCAGCAGTCGGACTCTGCGAGGGACCCAGTACTTC,CASSRTLRGTQYF
-,TRBJ2-1,TRBV6-5,TRBD2,TGTGCCAGCAGTTTGGAGGGAGGGCCGTGGAATGAGCAGTTCTTC,CASSLEGGPWNEQFF
once,TRBJ2-4,TRBV5-1,-,TGCGCCAGCAGCCTGGACGGCACTACGCAAAATCCATTGGAAAACATTCAGTACTTC,CASSLDGTTQNPLENIQYF
once,TRBJ2-5,TRBV10-3,-,TGCCATGAAGGCCACGGGAATCAAGAGACCCAGTACTTC,CHEGHGNQETQYF
once,TRBJ2-1,TRBV6-4,-,TGTGCCAGCAGTATTATAGCGTCAATGGGGAATGAGCAGTTCTTC,CASSIIASMGNEQFF
-,TRBJ2-7,TRBV7-2,-,TGTGCCAGCAGCTTACACTCCTACGAGCAGTACTTC,CASSLHSYEQYF
-,TRBJ1-1,TRBV27,TRBD1,TGTGCCAGCAGTTTCCGGCAGGGGGCGTCTGGGACTGAAGCTTTCTTT,CASSFRQGASGTEAFF
-,TRBJ2-5,TRBV11-3,-,TGCGCCAGCAGCTTAGGTATCGGTCCCGGGTCTTCCACGGAGACCCAGTACTTC,CASSLGIGPGSSTETQYF
-,TRBJ1-1,TRBV7-3,-,TGTGCCAGCAGCTTAAGCCGGGTGACTGAAGCTTTCTTT,CASSLSRVTEAFF
-,TRBJ2-3,TRBV7-6,TRBD1,TGTGCCAGCAGTTCGGGGACAGTTAGCACAGATACGCAGTATTTT,CASSSGTVSTDTQYF
-,TRBJ2-7,TRBV27,TRBD2,TGTGCCAGCAGAAGGGACTACCAAAGGGAGCAGTACTTC,CASRRDYQREQYF
-,TRBJ1-5,TRBV5-1,-,TGCGCCAGCAGCTTGGACAGCCGAGATCATCAGCCCCAGCATTTT,CASSLDSRDHQPQHF
-,TRBJ1-1,TRBV4-3,-,TGCGCCAGCAGCCAAGTGCAGGGGTATGAAGCTTTCTTT,CASSQVQGYEAFF
-,TRBJ2-1,TRBV9,TRBD2,TGTGCCAGCAGCACGAAGGGGACTAGCGGGCTCAGCTTTTACAATGAGCAGTTCTTC,CASSTKGTSGLSFYNEQFF
-,TRBJ1-1,TRBV28,-,TGTGCCAGCAGTTTCGGGGGCACTGAAGCTTTCTTT,CASSFGGTEAFF
-,TRBJ2-7,TRBV4-3,-,TGCGCCAGCAGCCAAGATCCTGGCGGGGGCCCCTACGAGCAGTACTTC,CASSQDPGGGPYEQYF
-,TRBJ2-7,TRBV27,-,TGTGCCAGTACCCCACAGGGAAGAAACTACGAGCAGTACTTC,CASTPQGRNYEQYF
once,TRBJ2-7,TRBV5-1,TRBD2,TGCGCCAGCAGCTTAGCGGGAGTCCCCGAGCAGTACTTC,CASSLAGVPEQYF
-,TRBJ2-7,TRBV27,-,TGTGCCACCTCGGCTGGCAGGACCTACGAGCAGTACTTC,CATSAGRTYEQYF
-,TRBJ2-4,TRBV2,-,TGTGCCAGCAGTGAGACCCGACAGACCTACTTC,CASSETRQTYF
-,TRBJ2-1,TRBV28,TRBD1,TGTGCCAGCAGGGGGCCGGGACAGGGAATGAACAATGAGCAGTTCTTC,CASRGPGQGMNNEQFF
-,TRBJ2-3,TRBV11-3,TRBD2,TGCGCCAGCAGCTTGGGAGGGAGGGGCCCAGATACGCAGTATTTT,CASSLGGRGPDTQYF
-,TRBJ1-1,TRBV9,TRBD1,TGTGCCAGCAGCCCAGCTAGGACAGGGGGCACTGAAGCTTTCTTT,CASSPARTGGTEAFF
-,TRBJ2-7,TRBV27,TRBD2,TGTGCCAGCACCTCCTATAGCGGGAGTAACTACGAGCAGTACTTC,CASTSYSGSNYEQYF
few,TRBJ1-2,TRBV5-1,-,TGCGCCAGCAGCTTAACCCGGAAGGCGGTCTTAGAGGGCTACACCTTC,CASSLTRKAVLEGYTF
-,TRBJ1-2,TRBV27,-,TGTGCCAGCAGTTTATTACAGGGAATCCAATATGGCTACACCTTC,CASSLLQGIQYGYTF
-,TRBJ2-7,TRBV5-1,-,TGCGCCAGCAGCTTGACGACATACGAGCAGTACTTC,CASSLTTYEQYF
-,TRBJ2-1,TRBV18,TRBD2,TGTGCCAGCTCACCTATGGGGGGGAATGAGCAGTTCTTC,CASSPMGGNEQFF
-,TRBJ2-1,TRBV30,-,TGTGCCTGGAGTATGGTTGCAGGCGGGGAGCAGTTCTTC,CAWSMVAGGEQFF
-,TRBJ1-1,TRBV9,-,TGTGCCAGCAGCGTAGCTGACAGGATGAACACTGAAGCTTTCTTT,CASSVADRMNTEAFF
-,TRBJ2-1,TRBV11-3,-,TGTGCCAGCAGCTTAGACCCCTCACTAGTGAATGAGCAGTTCTTC,CASSLDPSLVNEQFF
few,TRBJ1-2,TRBV11-2,TRBD1,TGTGCCAGCAGCCGCCGACAGGGCGAAATAAACTATGGCTACACCTTC,CASSRRQGEINYGYTF
-,TRBJ2-1,TRBV5-4,TRBD2,TGTGCCAGCAGCCGGGGACTAGCGGGAGGCTTCCAGTTCTTC,CASSRGLAGGFQFF
-,TRBJ2-3,TRBV6-5,-,TGTGCCAGCAGTTACCGGTTTAGCACAGATACGCAGTATTTT,CASSYRFSTDTQYF
-,TRBJ2-1,TRBV14,-,TGTGCCAGCAGCCTCAACAATGAGCAGTTCTTC,CASSLNNEQFF
-,TRBJ2-3,TRBV27,TRBD2,TGTGCCAGCAGTTTGACTAGCGGGAGTACGACAGATACGCAGTATTTT,CASSLTSGSTTDTQYF
-,TRBJ2-1,TRBV2,TRBD2,TGTGCCAGCAGTGAAATTTGGGGGAGGGCTTTCTCGGGTGGGTTCTTC,CASSEIWGRAFSGGFF
-,TRBJ2-2,TRBV5-1,TRBD1,TGCGCCAGCAGTCGGTTAGGGGGCCCCGGGGAGCTGTTTTTT,CASSRLGGPGELFF
once,TRBJ1-2,TRBV25-1,-,TGTGCCAGCAGTGATCGAAGAGGGTACGGTGGCTACACCTTC,CASSDRRGYGGYTF
-,TRBJ1-5,TRBV30,-,TGTGCCTGGAGTGGGCAGGGTAATAGCAATCAGCCCCAGCATTTT,CAWSGQGNSNQPQHF
few,TRBJ2-7,TRBV28,-,TGTGCCAGCAGTCCCCCAGGGGAGCCCAGCTCCTACGAGCAGTACTTC,CASSPPGEPSSYEQYF